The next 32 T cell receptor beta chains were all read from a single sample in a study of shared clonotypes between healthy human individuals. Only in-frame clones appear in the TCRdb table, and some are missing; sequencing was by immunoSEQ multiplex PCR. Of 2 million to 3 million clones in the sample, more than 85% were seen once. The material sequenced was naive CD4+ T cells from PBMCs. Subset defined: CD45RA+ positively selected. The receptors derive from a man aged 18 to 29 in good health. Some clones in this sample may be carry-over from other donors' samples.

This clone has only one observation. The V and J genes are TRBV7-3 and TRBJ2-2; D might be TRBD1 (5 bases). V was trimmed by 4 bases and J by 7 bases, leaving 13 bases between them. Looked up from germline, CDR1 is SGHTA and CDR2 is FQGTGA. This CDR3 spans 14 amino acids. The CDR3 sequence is CASSSSAQGGELFF. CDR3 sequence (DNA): TGTGCCAGCAGCTCCTCTGCCCAGGGCGGGGAGCTGTTTTTT.

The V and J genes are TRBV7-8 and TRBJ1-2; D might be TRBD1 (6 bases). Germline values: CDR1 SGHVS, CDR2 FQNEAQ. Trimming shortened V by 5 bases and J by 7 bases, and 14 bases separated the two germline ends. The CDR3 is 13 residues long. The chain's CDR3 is CASSRDKGAGYTF. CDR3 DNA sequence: TGTGCCAGCAGCCGGGACAAGGGCGCTGGCTACACCTTC.

The CDR3 bases are TGTGCCAGCTCAAAGGGGAGCACAGATACGCAGTATTTT. Amino acids: CASSKGSTDTQYF. This chain connects TRBV7-3 to TRBJ2-3; a possible D gene is TRBD1 (5 bases). V gave up 8 bases and J gave up 0 bases, with 9 bases separating them. Germline V gene lookup returns CDR1 SGHTA and CDR2 FQGTGA. There are 13 residues in the CDR3.

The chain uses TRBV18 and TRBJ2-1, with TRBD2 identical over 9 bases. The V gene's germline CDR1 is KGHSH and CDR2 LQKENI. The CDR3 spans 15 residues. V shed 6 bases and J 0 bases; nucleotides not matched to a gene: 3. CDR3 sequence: CASSLAGFSYNEQFF. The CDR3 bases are TGTGCCAGCTCGCTAGCGGGGTTCTCCTACAATGAGCAGTTCTTC.

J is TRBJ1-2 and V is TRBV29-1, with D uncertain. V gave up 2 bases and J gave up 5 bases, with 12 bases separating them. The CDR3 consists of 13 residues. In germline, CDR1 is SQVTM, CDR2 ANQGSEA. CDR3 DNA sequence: TGCAGCGTTGAAAGTTTTATCGGATATGGCTACACCTTC. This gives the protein CSVESFIGYGYTF. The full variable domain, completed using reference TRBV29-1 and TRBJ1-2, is SAVISQKPSRDICQRGTSLTIQCQVDSQVTMMFWYRQQPGQSLTLIATANQGSEATYESGFVIDKFPISRPNLTFSTLTVSNMSPEDSSIYLCSVESFIGYGYTFGSGTRLTVV.

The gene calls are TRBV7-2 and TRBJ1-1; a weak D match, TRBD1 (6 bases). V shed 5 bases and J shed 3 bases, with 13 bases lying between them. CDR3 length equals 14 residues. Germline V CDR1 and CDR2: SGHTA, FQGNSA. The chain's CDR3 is CASSPKGVYTEAFF. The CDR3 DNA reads TGTGCCAGCAGCCCTAAGGGGGTGTACACTGAAGCTTTCTTT.

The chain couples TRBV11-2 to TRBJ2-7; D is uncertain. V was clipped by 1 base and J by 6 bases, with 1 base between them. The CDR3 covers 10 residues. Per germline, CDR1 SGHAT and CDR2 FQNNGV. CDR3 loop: CASSLVEQYF. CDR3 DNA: TGTGCCAGCAGCTTAGTCGAGCAGTACTTC.

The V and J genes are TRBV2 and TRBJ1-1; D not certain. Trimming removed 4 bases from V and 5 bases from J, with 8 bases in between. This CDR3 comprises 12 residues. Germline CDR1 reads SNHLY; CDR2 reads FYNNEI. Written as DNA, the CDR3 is TGTGCCAGCAGTGCCTCAGATACTGAAGCTTTCTTT. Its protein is CASSASDTEAFF.

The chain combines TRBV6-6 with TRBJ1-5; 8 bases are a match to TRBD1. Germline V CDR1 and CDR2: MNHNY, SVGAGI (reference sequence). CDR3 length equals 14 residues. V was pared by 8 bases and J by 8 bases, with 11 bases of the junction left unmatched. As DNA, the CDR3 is TGTGCCAGCGGCGCCAGGGGGCAGGAGGAGCCCCAGCATTTT. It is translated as CASGARGQEEPQHF.

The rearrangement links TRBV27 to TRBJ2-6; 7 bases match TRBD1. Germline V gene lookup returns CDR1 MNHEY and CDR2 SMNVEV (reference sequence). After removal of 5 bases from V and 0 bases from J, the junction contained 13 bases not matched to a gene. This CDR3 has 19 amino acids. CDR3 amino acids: CASSEYSGQTYSGANVLTF. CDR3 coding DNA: TGTGCCAGCAGTGAATACTCGGGACAGACCTACTCTGGGGCCAACGTCCTGACTTTC.

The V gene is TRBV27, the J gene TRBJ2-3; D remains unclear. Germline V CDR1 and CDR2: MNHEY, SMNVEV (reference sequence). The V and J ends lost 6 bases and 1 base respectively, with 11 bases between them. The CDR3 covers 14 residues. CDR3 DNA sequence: TGTGCCAGCAGCTCTGGGCGCGGCACAGATACGCAGTATTTT. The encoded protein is CASSSGRGTDTQYF.

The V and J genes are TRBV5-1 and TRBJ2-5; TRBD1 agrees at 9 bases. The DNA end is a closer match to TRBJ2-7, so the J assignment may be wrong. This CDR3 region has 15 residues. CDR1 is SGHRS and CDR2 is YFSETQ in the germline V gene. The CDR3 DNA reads TGCGCCAGCAGCGGAGGGACAGGGACGGTCTACGAGCAGTACTTC. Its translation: CASSGGTGTVYEQYF.

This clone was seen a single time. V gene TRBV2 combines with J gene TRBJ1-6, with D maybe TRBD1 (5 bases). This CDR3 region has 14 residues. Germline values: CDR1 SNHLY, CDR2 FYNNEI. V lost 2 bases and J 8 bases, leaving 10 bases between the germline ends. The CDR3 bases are TGTGCCAGCAGTGAATCGCCGGGGGATTCACCCCTCCACTTT. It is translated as CASSESPGDSPLHF.

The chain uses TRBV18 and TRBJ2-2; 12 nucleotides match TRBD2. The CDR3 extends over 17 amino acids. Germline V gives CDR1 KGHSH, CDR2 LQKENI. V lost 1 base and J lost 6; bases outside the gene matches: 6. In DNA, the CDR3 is TGTGCCAGCTCACCACGCCCGGGACTAGCGGGCCCCGGGGAGCTGTTTTTT. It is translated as CASSPRPGLAGPGELFF.

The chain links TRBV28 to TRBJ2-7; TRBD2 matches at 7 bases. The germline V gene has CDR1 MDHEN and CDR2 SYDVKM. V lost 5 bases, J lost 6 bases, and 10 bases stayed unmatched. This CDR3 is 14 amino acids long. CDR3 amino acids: CASSPLPGRAEQYF. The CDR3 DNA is TGTGCCAGCAGTCCACTGCCAGGGAGGGCCGAGCAGTACTTC.

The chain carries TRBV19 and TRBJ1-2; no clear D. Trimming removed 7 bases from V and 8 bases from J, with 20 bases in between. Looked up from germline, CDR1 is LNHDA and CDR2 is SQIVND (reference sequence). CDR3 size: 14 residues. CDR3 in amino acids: CASKDAGDGVGYTF. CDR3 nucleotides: TGTGCCAGTAAAGATGCCGGAGACGGGGTCGGCTACACCTTC.

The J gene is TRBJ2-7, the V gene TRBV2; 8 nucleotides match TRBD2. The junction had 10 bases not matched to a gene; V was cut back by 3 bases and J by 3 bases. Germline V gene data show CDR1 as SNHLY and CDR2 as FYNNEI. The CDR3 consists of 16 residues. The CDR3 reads CASSDYGGRRRYEQYF. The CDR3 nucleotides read TGTGCCAGCAGTGATTATGGCGGGAGGCGCCGCTACGAGCAGTACTTC.

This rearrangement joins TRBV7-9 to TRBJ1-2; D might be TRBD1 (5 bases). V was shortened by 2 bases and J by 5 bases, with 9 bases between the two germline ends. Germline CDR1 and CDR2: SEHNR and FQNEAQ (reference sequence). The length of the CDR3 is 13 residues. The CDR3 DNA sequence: TGTGCCAGCAGCTTAATGGGGGATTATGGCTACACCTTC. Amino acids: CASSLMGDYGYTF.

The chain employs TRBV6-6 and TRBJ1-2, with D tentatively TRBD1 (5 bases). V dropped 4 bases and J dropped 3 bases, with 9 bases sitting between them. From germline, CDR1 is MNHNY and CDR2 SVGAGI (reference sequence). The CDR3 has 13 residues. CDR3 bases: TGTGCCAGCAGTTTAGGGGCTCACTATGGCTACACCTTC. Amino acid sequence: CASSLGAHYGYTF.

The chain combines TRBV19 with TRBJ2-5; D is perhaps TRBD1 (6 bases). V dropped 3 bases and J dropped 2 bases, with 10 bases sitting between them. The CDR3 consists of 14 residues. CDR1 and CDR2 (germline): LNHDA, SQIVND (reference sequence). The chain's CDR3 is CASSIGRGQETQYF. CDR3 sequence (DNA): TGTGCCAGTAGTATTGGTAGGGGGCAAGAGACCCAGTACTTC.

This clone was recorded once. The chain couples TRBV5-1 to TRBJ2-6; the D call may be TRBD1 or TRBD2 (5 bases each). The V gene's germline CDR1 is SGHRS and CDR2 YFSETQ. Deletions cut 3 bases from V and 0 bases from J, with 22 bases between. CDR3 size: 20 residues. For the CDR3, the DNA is TGCGCCAGCAGCTATCGAACCTTTCGGGGCGGTAGCTCTGGGGCCAACGTCCTGACTTTC. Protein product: CASSYRTFRGGSSGANVLTF.

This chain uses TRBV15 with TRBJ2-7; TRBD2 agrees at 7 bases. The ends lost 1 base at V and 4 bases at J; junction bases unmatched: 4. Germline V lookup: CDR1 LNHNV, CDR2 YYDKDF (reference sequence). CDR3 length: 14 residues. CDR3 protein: CATSRGGSQYEQYF. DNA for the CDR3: TGTGCCACCAGCAGAGGCGGGAGCCAATACGAGCAGTACTTC. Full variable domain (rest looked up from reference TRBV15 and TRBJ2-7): DAMVIQNPRYQVTQFGKPVTLSCSQTLNHNVMYWYQQKSSQAPKLLFHYYDKDFNNEADTPDNFQSRRPNTSFCFLDIRSPGLGDTAMYLCATSRGGSQYEQYFGPGTRLTVT.

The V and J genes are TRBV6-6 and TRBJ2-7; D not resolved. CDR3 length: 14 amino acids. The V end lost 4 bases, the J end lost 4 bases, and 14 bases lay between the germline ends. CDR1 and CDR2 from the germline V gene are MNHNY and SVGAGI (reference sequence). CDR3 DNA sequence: TGTGCCAGCAGTTCGTCCGGGTTCTATTACGAGCAGTACTTC. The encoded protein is CASSSSGFYYEQYF.

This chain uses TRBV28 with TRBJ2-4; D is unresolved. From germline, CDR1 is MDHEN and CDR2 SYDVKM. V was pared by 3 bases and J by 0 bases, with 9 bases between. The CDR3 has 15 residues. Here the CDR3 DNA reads TGTGCCAGCAGTTTGCCGGATATAGCCAAAAACATTCAGTACTTC. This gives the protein CASSLPDIAKNIQYF.

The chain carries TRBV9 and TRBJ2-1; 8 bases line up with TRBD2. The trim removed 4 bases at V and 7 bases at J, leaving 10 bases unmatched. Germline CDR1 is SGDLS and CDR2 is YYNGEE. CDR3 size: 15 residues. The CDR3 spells CASSSTSGPGNEQFF. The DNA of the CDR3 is TGTGCCAGCAGCTCTACTAGCGGCCCCGGAAATGAGCAGTTCTTC. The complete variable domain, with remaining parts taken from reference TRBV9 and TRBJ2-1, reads DSGVTQTPKHLITATGQRVTLRCSPRSGDLSVYWYQQSLDQGLQFLIQYYNGEERAKGNILERFSAQQFPDLHSELNLSSLELGDSALYFCASSSTSGPGNEQFFGPGTRLTVL.

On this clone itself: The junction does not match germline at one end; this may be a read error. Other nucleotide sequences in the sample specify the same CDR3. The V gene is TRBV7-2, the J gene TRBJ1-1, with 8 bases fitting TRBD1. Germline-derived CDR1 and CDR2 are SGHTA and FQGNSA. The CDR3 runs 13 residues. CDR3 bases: TGTGCCAGCAGCTTAGACAGGGGGGCTGAGGCTTTCTTT. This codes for CASSLDRGAEAFF.

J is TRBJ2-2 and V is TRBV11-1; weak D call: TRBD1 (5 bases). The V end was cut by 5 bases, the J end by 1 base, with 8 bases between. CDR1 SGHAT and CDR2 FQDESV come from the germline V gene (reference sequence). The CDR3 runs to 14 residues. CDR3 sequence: CASSRGQNTGELFF. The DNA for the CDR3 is TGTGCCAGCAGCAGAGGACAGAACACCGGGGAGCTGTTTTTT.

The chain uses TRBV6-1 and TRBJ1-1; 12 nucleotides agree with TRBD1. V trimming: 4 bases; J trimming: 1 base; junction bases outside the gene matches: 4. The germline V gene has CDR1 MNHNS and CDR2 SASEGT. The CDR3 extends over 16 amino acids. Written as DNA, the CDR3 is TGTGCCAGCAGTGGGGGACAGGGGGCCTGGAACACTGAAGCTTTCTTT. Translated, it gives CASSGGQGAWNTEAFF.

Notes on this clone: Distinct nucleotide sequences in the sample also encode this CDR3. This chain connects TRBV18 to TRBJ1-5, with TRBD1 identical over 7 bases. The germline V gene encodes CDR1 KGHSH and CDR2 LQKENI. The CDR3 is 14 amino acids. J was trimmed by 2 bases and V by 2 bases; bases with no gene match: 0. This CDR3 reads CASSPGTGNQPQHF. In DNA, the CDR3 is TGTGCCAGCTCACCAGGGACAGGCAATCAGCCCCAGCATTTT.

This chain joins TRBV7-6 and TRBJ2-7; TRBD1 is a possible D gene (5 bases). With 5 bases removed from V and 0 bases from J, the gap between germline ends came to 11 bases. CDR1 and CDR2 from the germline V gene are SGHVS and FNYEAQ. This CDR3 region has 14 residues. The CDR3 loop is CASSVDRHSYEQYF. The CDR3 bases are TGTGCCAGCAGCGTTGACAGACACTCCTACGAGCAGTACTTC.

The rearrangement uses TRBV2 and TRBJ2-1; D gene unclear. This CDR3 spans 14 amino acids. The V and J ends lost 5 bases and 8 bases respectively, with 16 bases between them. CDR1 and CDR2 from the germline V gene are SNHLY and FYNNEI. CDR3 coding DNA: TGTGCCAGCAGTCTACCGGGCCTAGGAGATGAGCAGTTCTTC. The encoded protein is CASSLPGLGDEQFF.

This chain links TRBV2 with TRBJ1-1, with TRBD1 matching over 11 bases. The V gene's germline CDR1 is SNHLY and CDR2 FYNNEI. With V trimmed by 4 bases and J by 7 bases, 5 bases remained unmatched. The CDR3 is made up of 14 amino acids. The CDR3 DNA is TGTGCCAGCAGTGCGGACAGGGGGCATGGTGAAGCTTTCTTT. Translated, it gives CASSADRGHGEAFF.